This is a list of T cell receptor beta chains from one sample in a study of T cells in narcolepsy. Here immunoSEQ multiplex PCR was the method, and the copy in TCRdb shows in-frame clones only, minus some. Here the sample spans roughly 18,000 clones, 85% to 90% being singletons. The sequenced material came from memory (CD45RA-) CD4+ T cells from blood. The receptors here all came from a human donor in good health. CDR3s include the opening cysteine and the closing phenylalanine or tryptophan. The D gene is left open where the match is weak. Only part of the rows carry a size: once, few, many, or a class if the clone is expanded.

length: 15; size: .; J: TRBJ2-2; D: .; V: TRBV12-5; CDR3: CASGLERTGTGELFF; DNA: TGTGCTAGTGGTTTGGAGCGAACAGGGACCGGGGAGCTGTTTTTT
length: 13; size: .; J: TRBJ1-1; D: .; V: TRBV18; CDR3: CASLTGLGTEAFF; DNA: TGTGCCAGCTTGACGGGTCTGGGCACTGAAGCTTTCTTT
length: 16; size: .; J: TRBJ1-4; D: TRBD1; V: TRBV5-1; CDR3: CASSLAPGQPNEKLFF; DNA: TGCGCCAGCAGCCTAGCGCCGGGACAGCCTAATGAAAAACTGTTTTTT
length: 15; size: .; J: TRBJ2-3; D: TRBD2; V: TRBV9; CDR3: CASSVYSGGTDTQYF; DNA: TGTGCCAGCAGCGTATATAGCGGGGGCACAGATACGCAGTATTTT
length: 14; size: .; J: TRBJ1-2; D: .; V: TRBV6-1; CDR3: CASSEGQVNYGYTF; DNA: TGTGCCAGCAGTGAAGGGCAGGTCAACTATGGCTACACCTTC
length: 14; size: .; J: TRBJ2-2; D: .; V: TRBV14; CDR3: CASSRRQNTGELFF; DNA: TGTGCCAGCAGCCGACGACAGAACACCGGGGAGCTGTTTTTT
length: 11; size: once; J: TRBJ2-1; D: .; V: TRBV7-2; CDR3: CASTPNNEQFF; DNA: TGTGCCAGCACCCCGAACAATGAGCAGTTCTTC
length: 16; size: .; J: TRBJ2-7; D: .; V: TRBV21-1; CDR3: CASSNTGRFLSYEQYF; DNA: TGTGCCAGCAGCAACACGGGTCGGTTCCTTTCCTACGAGCAGTACTTC
length: 14; size: .; J: TRBJ1-1; D: .; V: TRBV7-9; CDR3: CASSLRQLNTEAFF; DNA: TGTGCCAGCAGCTTACGACAGTTGAACACTGAAGCTTTCTTT
length: 14; size: .; J: TRBJ1-1; D: .; V: TRBV7-8; CDR3: CASSLAGQNTEAFF; DNA: TGTGCCAGCAGCTTAGCGGGCCAAAACACTGAAGCTTTCTTT
length: 14; size: .; J: TRBJ2-2; D: TRBD1; V: TRBV7-2; CDR3: CASSFNRGTGELFF; DNA: TGTGCCAGCAGCTTTAACAGGGGCACCGGGGAGCTGTTTTTT
length: 13; size: .; J: TRBJ1-1; D: .; V: TRBV11-2; CDR3: CASSFLWNTEAFF; DNA: TGTGCCAGCAGCTTTTTGTGGAACACTGAAGCTTTCTTT
length: 14; size: few; J: TRBJ2-1; D: .; V: TRBV6-5; CDR3: CASSERGPRDEQFF; DNA: TGTGCCAGCAGTGAACGGGGGCCGAGGGATGAGCAGTTCTTC
length: 15; size: once; J: TRBJ1-1; D: .; V: TRBV9; CDR3: CASSYQGSVPSEAFF; DNA: TGTGCCAGCAGTTACCAGGGTTCAGTTCCGTCTGAAGCTTTCTTT
length: 14; size: once; J: TRBJ2-5; D: .; V: TRBV19; CDR3: CASSAGTDQETQYF; DNA: TGTGCCAGTAGTGCGGGGACAGACCAAGAGACCCAGTACTTC
length: 14; size: .; J: TRBJ2-2; D: .; V: TRBV11-2; CDR3: CASSLGRSTGELFF; DNA: TGCGCCAGCAGCTTAGGCAGGAGCACCGGGGAGCTGTTTTTT
length: 16; size: .; J: TRBJ2-3; D: TRBD1; V: TRBV5-6; CDR3: CASSSTHWTGLDTQYF; DNA: TGTGCCAGCAGCTCGACTCACTGGACAGGGTTAGATACGCAGTATTTT
length: 12; size: .; J: TRBJ2-3; D: .; V: TRBV7-3; CDR3: CASSSNTDTQYF; DNA: TGTGCCAGCAGCTCAAACACAGATACGCAGTATTTT
length: 14; size: .; J: TRBJ1-1; D: .; V: TRBV19; CDR3: CASDGAQGLGEAFF; DNA: TGTGCCAGCGATGGTGCGCAGGGGTTAGGTGAAGCTTTCTTT
length: 15; size: .; J: TRBJ2-3; D: .; V: TRBV9; CDR3: CASSVVKGETDTQYF; DNA: TGTGCCAGCAGCGTAGTTAAGGGTGAGACAGATACGCAGTATTTT
length: 12; size: .; J: TRBJ1-5; D: .; V: TRBV6-1; CDR3: CASRSSNQPQHF; DNA: TGTGCCAGCCGCAGCAGCAATCAGCCCCAGCATTTT
length: 12; size: few; J: TRBJ2-7; D: .; V: TRBV6-6; CDR3: CASSVLSLEQYF; DNA: TGTGCCAGCTCTGTTCTCTCGCTCGAGCAGTACTTC
length: 13; size: .; J: TRBJ1-2; D: .; V: TRBV6-5; CDR3: CASSESRGGGYTF; DNA: TGTGCCAGCAGTGAATCCAGGGGCGGAGGCTACACCTTC